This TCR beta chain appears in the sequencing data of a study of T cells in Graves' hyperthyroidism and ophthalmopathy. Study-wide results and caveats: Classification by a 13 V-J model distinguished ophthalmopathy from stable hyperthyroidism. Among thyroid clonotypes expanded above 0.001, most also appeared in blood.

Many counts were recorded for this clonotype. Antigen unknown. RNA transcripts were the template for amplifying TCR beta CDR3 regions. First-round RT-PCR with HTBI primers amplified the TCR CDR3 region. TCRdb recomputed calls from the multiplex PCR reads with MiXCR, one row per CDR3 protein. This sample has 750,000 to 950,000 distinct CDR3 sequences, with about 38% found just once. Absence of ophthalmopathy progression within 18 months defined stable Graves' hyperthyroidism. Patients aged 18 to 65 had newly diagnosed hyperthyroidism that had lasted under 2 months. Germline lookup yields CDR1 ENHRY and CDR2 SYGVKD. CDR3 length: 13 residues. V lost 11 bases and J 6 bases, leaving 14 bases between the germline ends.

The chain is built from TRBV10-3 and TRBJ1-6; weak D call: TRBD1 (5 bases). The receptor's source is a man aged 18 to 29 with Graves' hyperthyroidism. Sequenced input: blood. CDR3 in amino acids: CAFSGTANSPLHF. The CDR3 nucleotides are TGTGCCTTCTCCGGGACGGCTAATTCACCCCTCCACTTT.